One T cell receptor beta chain is described in this entry. Its antigen is unknown. These data belong to a study of cytomegalovirus exposure and HLA in healthy donors. For the study at large: Sequencing of some 190 million T cells in an earlier analysis found around 100 million unique TCR beta sequences. Broader study findings: Analysis performed later found more than 15,000 TCR beta sequences associated with HLA alleles at 0.05 false discovery rate. Near-uniform donor sequencing depth was presumed by presence/absence analyses.

As for the donors, each was a healthy bone marrow donor. Use of 60 Vbeta and 13 Jbeta primers characterized the PCR. Libraries were prepared by immunoSEQ multiplex PCR; TCRdb keeps only in-frame clonotypes and omits some of them. The sample has about 160,000 clones; roughly 80% are singletons. Sequenced material: PBMCs. The receptor was derived from a man aged 50 or older in good health and CMV-seropositive.

The CDR3 is CASSEVGRNIQYF. The CDR3 DNA sequence: TGTGCCAGCAGTGAGGTGGGGCGGAACATTCAGTACTTC. V usage is TRBV25-1 and J usage is TRBJ2-4, with D possibly TRBD1 on 5 matching bases. In germline, CDR1 is MGHDK, CDR2 SYGVNS. This CDR3 is 13 amino acids long. Trimming cost V 3 bases and J 7 bases, with 10 bases left between them.